Each of the 18 T cell receptor beta chains below was sequenced from the same sample in a study of cytomegalovirus exposure and HLA in healthy donors. Primers for the PCR totalled 60 Vbeta and 13 Jbeta. The method was immunoSEQ multiplex PCR; TCRdb's version includes in-frame clones alone and lacks a portion of them. The table has about 62,000 clones, approximately 75% seen once. The sequencing sample was made of PBMCs. These receptor sequences come from a woman in her 30s in good health and CMV-seronegative.

The rearrangement joins TRBV5-4 to TRBJ2-7, with D possibly being TRBD2 (5 bases). This CDR3 has 14 amino acids. V was trimmed by 5 bases and J by 2 bases, leaving 14 bases between them. CDR1 and CDR2 (germline): SGHNT, YYREEE (reference sequence). CDR3 in DNA: TGTGCCAGCAGTTATACGGGATCCGCCTACGAGCAGTACTTC. Its protein product is CASSYTGSAYEQYF.

The chain is built from TRBV2 and TRBJ2-5, with D hard to call. CDR3 length equals 15 residues. V gave up 5 bases and J gave up 0 bases, with 13 bases separating them. Germline CDR1 SNHLY, CDR2 FYNNEI. CDR3 DNA: TGTGCCAGCAGTAACCGCAGTTGGTACCAAGAGACCCAGTACTTC. It yields the protein CASSNRSWYQETQYF.

The rearrangement uses TRBV6-5 and TRBJ1-1; maybe TRBD1 (5 bases). The V gene's germline CDR1 is MNHEY and CDR2 SVGAGI. Trimming removed 5 bases at V and 4 bases at J, with 11 bases between. This CDR3 contains 13 residues. CDR3 region: CASSKGFGTEAFF. The CDR3 DNA reads as TGTGCCAGCAGTAAGGGGTTTGGCACTGAAGCTTTCTTT.

The V and J genes are TRBV7-9 and TRBJ2-3, with TRBD2 identical over 10 bases. Losses at the gene ends were 5 bases for V and 2 bases for J; bases not matched to a gene: 10. The CDR3 extends over 17 amino acids. The germline V gene encodes CDR1 SEHNR and CDR2 FQNEAQ (reference sequence). This CDR3 is CASSLRGLAVFTDTQYF. The CDR3 nucleotides are TGTGCCAGCAGCCTAAGAGGACTAGCGGTATTCACAGATACGCAGTATTTT.

This clone was recorded only once. The chain combines TRBV4-1 with TRBJ2-1, with D tentatively TRBD2 (5 bases). The V gene's germline CDR1 is MGHRA and CDR2 YSYEKL. CDR3 length: 13 amino acids. The V end was cut by 0 bases, the J end by 12 bases, with 12 bases between. The CDR3 nucleotides read TGCGCCAGCAGCCAAGATCGCCGGGAACGGCAGTTCTTC. Translated, it gives CASSQDRRERQFF.

This chain links TRBV4-3 with TRBJ2-5; a weak D match, TRBD2 (6 bases). CDR1 and CDR2 from the germline V gene are LGHNA and YSLEER. The CDR3 has 17 amino acids. The V end lost 1 base, the J end lost 4 bases, and 19 bases lay between the germline ends. CDR3: CASSQGSSGAPTETQYF. CDR3 in DNA: TGCGCCAGCAGCCAAGGGAGTTCGGGAGCCCCAACAGAGACCCAGTACTTC.

This chain connects TRBV4-1 to TRBJ2-1, with TRBD1 matching over 9 bases. The V gene end was trimmed by 1 base and the J gene end by 8 bases; junction bases not matched to a gene: 9. From germline, CDR1 is MGHRA and CDR2 YSYEKL. This CDR3 spans 16 amino acids. Here the CDR3 reads CASSQGYGTGRDEQFF. The CDR3 DNA is TGCGCCAGCAGCCAAGGGTACGGGACAGGGCGTGATGAGCAGTTCTTC.

To note about this clone: One end of the junction is discordant with germline, which a read error may explain. The V call is TRBV16, the J call TRBJ1-2; D unresolved. The CDR3 is 14 amino acids. Germline V CDR1 and CDR2: KGHSY, FQNENV. CDR3 amino acids: CASSHNSFTYALAF. The CDR3, as DNA: TGTGCCAGCAGCCATAACTCTTTCACCTATGCTCTCGCCTTC. Together with reference TRBV16 and TRBJ1-2, the CDR3 gives the full variable domain: GEEVAQTPKHLVRGEGQKAKLYCAPIKGHSYVFWYQQVLKNEFKFLISFQNENVFDETGMPKERFSAKCLPNSPCSLEIQATKLEDSAVYFCASSHNSFTYALAFGSGTRLTVV.

The V gene is TRBV2, the J gene TRBJ2-5, with TRBD1 matching over 8 bases. This CDR3 spans 14 amino acids. V was clipped by 6 bases and J by 2 bases; unmatched bases: 5. Germline CDR1 and CDR2: SNHLY and FYNNEI. The CDR3 DNA sequence: TGTGCCAGCAGGAGGGGGACAGGACAAGAGACCCAGTACTTC. It translates to CASRRGTGQETQYF.

This chain uses TRBV5-1 with TRBJ1-6, with 7 bases fitting TRBD1. CDR1 is SGHRS and CDR2 is YFSETQ in the germline V gene. J lost 7 bases, V lost 0 bases, and 4 bases had no gene match. The CDR3 contains 15 residues. CDR3 sequence: CASSLDRGGNSPLHF. DNA for the CDR3: TGCGCCAGCAGCTTGGACAGGGGTGGAAATTCACCCCTCCACTTT. Full variable domain (remainder filled in from reference TRBV5-1 and TRBJ1-6): KAGVTQTPRYLIKTRGQQVTLSCSPISGHRSVSWYQQTPGQGLQFLFEYFSETQRNKGNFPGRFSGRQFSNSRSEMNVSTLELGDSALYLCASSLDRGGNSPLHFGNGTRLTVT.

The chain carries TRBV5-1 and TRBJ1-2, with D unresolved. Germline-derived CDR1 and CDR2 are SGHRS and YFSETQ. The V end lost 4 bases, the J end lost 5 bases, and 12 bases lay between the germline ends. The CDR3 contains 13 residues. CDR3 sequence: CASSRESGYGYTF. DNA of the CDR3: TGCGCCAGCAGCCGGGAGAGTGGGTATGGCTACACCTTC.

The rearrangement joins TRBV5-1 to TRBJ2-1; 9 bases fit TRBD2. This CDR3 has 18 residues. Germline V gene sequence: CDR1 SGHRS, CDR2 YFSETQ. Germline trimming cut 5 bases from V and 1 base from J; bases unmatched to any gene: 13. The CDR3 protein is CASRKLASGENSYNEQFF. Here the CDR3 DNA reads TGCGCCAGCAGAAAGTTGGCTAGCGGGGAAAATTCCTACAATGAGCAGTTCTTC.

The V gene is TRBV5-6, the J gene TRBJ1-2, with 9 bases fitting TRBD1. V was clipped by 3 bases and J by 4 bases; unmatched bases: 13. The germline CDR1 and CDR2 sequences are SGHDT and YYEEEE. The CDR3 covers 17 residues. The CDR3 region has the DNA TGTGCCAGCAGCTCCCCGTTCCGGGACAGGGTAATCTATGGCTACACCTTC. It is translated as CASSSPFRDRVIYGYTF.

Of note for this clone: One end of the junction varies from germline; a read error may be responsible. The chain is built from TRBV20-1 and TRBJ2-2; TRBD2 might be the D (5 bases). This CDR3 is built from 10 residues. Germline CDR1 and CDR2: DFQATT and SNEGSKA (reference sequence). The CDR3 loop is CSEGGPRPVF. In nucleotides, the CDR3 is TGCAGTGAAGGAGGACCCCGGCCCGTTTTT.

The V gene is TRBV2, the J gene TRBJ2-2; D is possibly TRBD2 (7 bases). This CDR3 comprises 15 residues. Per the germline V gene, CDR1 is SNHLY and CDR2 is FYNNEI. V lost 8 bases and J 5 bases, leaving 18 bases between the germline ends. The CDR3 loop is CASRQGGAGTGELFF. The CDR3 DNA follows: TGTGCCAGCCGCCAAGGGGGGGCAGGAACCGGGGAGCTGTTTTTT.

The rearrangement joins TRBV7-9 to TRBJ1-5; D gene unclear. Trimming cost V 1 base and J 4 bases, with 11 bases left between them. The CDR3 covers 15 residues. CDR1 SEHNR and CDR2 FQNEAQ come from the germline V gene (reference sequence). The CDR3 DNA follows: TGTGCCAGCAGCTTAGATGGGAGGGTTAATCAGCCCCAGCATTTT. Its protein product is CASSLDGRVNQPQHF.

This chain's CDR3 is CASSFPTQETQYF. CDR3 DNA sequence: TGTGCCAGCAGCTTTCCTACTCAAGAGACCCAGTACTTC. The chain links TRBV7-2 to TRBJ2-5; D gene uncertain. The V gene's germline CDR1 is SGHTA and CDR2 FQGNSA. V was pared by 3 bases and J by 2 bases, with 7 bases between. This CDR3 contains 13 residues.

The count of this clone is one. In nucleotides, the CDR3 is TGTGCCAGCGGAAGAACTGACAGGGGTAATCAGCCCCAGCATTTT. Translated, it gives CASGRTDRGNQPQHF. The chain uses TRBV2 and TRBJ1-5; 8 bases line up with TRBD1. V shed 8 bases and J 4 bases; nucleotides not matched to a gene: 10. The germline CDR1 and CDR2 sequences are SNHLY and FYNNEI. The CDR3 sequence is 15 residues long.